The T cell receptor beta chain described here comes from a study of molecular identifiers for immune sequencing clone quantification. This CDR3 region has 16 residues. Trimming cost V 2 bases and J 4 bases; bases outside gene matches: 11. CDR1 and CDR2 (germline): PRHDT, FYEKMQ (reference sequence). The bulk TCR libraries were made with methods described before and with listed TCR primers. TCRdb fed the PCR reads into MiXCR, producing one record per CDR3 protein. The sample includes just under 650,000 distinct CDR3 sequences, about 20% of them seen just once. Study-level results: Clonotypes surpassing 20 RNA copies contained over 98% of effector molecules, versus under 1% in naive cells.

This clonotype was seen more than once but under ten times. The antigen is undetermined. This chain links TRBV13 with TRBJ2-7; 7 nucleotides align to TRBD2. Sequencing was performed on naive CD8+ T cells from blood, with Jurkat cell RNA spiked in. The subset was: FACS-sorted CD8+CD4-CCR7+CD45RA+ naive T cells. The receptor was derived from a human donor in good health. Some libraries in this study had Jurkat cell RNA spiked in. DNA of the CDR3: TGTGCCAGCAGCTTATCGGCGGGAGAGCAATCATACGAGCAGTACTTC. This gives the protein CASSLSAGEQSYEQYF.